This T cell receptor beta chain is drawn from a study of regulatory T cells in long-lasting Graves disease. Overall study findings and caveats: Researchers examined only peripheral blood and not thyroid tissue.

This clonotype was observed a handful of times. What it recognizes is unknown. As to time point: newly diagnosed GD, antithyroid drugs for less than 3 months. With RNA extracted from PBMCs as input, the TCR library was made. Patients with Graves' disease were diagnosed by American Thyroid Association guidelines. Building of the TCR beta libraries involved iRepertoire HTBI primers and Arm-PCR of CDR3 regions. TCRdb fed the multiplex PCR reads into MiXCR, producing one record per CDR3 protein. The table lists some 490,000 distinct CDR3 sequences, approximately 12% of them singletons. These data were likewise used in another study, on T cells in Graves' hyperthyroidism and ophthalmopathy.

Sequenced material: peripheral blood mononuclear cells (PBMCs), taken at new diagnosis, from a patient treated with antithyroid drugs. The source of this sequence is a woman between 25 and 40 years old with Graves disease.

Written as DNA, the CDR3 is TGTGCCATCAGTGGGGTCAGGGCAAGAGACTACGAGCAGTACTTC. Protein sequence: CAISGVRARDYEQYF. The chain couples TRBV10-3 to TRBJ2-7, with D possibly matching TRBD1 (5 bases). Looked up from germline, CDR1 is ENHRY and CDR2 is SYGVKD. The CDR3 totals 15 residues. With 4 bases removed from V and 3 bases from J, the gap between germline ends came to 16 bases.